This T cell receptor beta chain stems from a study of blood T cell repertoires in COVID-19. The V gene's germline CDR1 is SGHTA and CDR2 FQGTGA. The CDR3 is 15 amino acids. V was trimmed by 5 bases and J by 5 bases, leaving 16 bases between them. Assay: immunoSEQ multiplex PCR; the TCRdb copy retains only in-frame clones and omits some. The sample lists under 200,000 clones, 86% seen once, with 5.6% in the top ten. This chain uses TRBV7-3 with TRBJ2-1; a possible D gene is TRBD1 (6 bases). The material sequenced was PBMCs or T cells enriched from blood (not recorded which). The receptor comes from a man in his forties with acute COVID-19. The CDR3 DNA follows: TGTGCCAGCAGCAAGCAGGGGACAACTAACAATGAGCAGTTCTTC. Protein product: CASSKQGTTNNEQFF.